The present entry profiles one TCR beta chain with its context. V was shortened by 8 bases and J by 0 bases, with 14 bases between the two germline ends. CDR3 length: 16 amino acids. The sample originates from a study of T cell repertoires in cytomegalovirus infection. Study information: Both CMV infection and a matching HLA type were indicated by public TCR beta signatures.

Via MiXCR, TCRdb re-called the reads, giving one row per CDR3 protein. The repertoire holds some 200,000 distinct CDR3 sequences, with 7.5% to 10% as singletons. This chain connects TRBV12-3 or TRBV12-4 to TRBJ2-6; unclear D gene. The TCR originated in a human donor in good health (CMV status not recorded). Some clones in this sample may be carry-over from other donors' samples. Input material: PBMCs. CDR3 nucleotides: TGTGCCAGCCAATCGCTAGTGAGCTCTGGGGCCAACGTCCTGACTTTC. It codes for CASQSLVSSGANVLTF.